The 15 T cell receptor beta chains reported below all come from one sample, sequenced in a study of blood T cell repertoires in COVID-19. Here immunoSEQ multiplex PCR was the method, and the copy in TCRdb shows in-frame clones only, minus some. Counted here are about 230,000 clones, 70% to 90% occurring once; the ten biggest clones make up under 14%. Input material: peripheral blood. Every receptor here comes from a man aged 50-59 years with COVID-19, enrolled during active disease.

This chain joins TRBV5-1 and TRBJ2-2, with D maybe TRBD1 (5 bases). The CDR3 has 16 amino acids. Germline values: CDR1 SGHRS, CDR2 YFSETQ. Trimming shortened V by 3 bases and J by 6 bases, and 18 bases separated the two germline ends. The CDR3 here is CASSSQGNGFSGELFF. The CDR3 bases are TGCGCCAGCAGCTCCCAGGGAAATGGCTTTTCCGGGGAGCTGTTTTTT.

CDR3 bases: TGTGCCACCAGCGGGGGACAGGGCACCGGGGAGCTGTTTTTT. Translated, it gives CATSGGQGTGELFF. This chain joins TRBV15 and TRBJ2-2; 9 nucleotides line up with TRBD1. The germline CDR1 and CDR2 sequences are LNHNV and YYDKDF (reference sequence). The CDR3 covers 14 residues. With 5 bases clipped from V and 4 bases from J, the junction kept 2 bases outside the gene matches.

This clone was counted a few times. The rearrangement joins TRBV10-3 to TRBJ2-7; D perhaps matches TRBD2 (5 bases). The CDR3 is made up of 13 amino acids. CDR1 and CDR2 (germline): ENHRY, SYGVKD. The V gene lost 10 bases and the J gene lost 0 bases, with 13 bases spanning the gap. In DNA, the CDR3 is TGTGCCACCGAAAGAGCGGACTCCTACGAGCAGTACTTC. Its protein product is CATERADSYEQYF.

V is TRBV29-1 and J is TRBJ1-1; 7 bases match TRBD1. With V trimmed by 5 bases and J by 5 bases, 5 bases remained unmatched. The germline V gene has CDR1 SQVTM and CDR2 ANQGSEA. The CDR3 covers 12 residues. CDR3 sequence reads: CSVLTGATEAFF. The CDR3 DNA sequence: TGCAGCGTTCTCACAGGGGCGACTGAAGCTTTCTTT.

This clone was seen once. The rearrangement uses TRBV6-4 and TRBJ1-2; tentative D call: TRBD1 (5 bases). The germline gives CDR1 MRHNA, CDR2 SNTAGT. The CDR3 is 13 residues long. Deletions cut 5 bases from V and 3 bases from J, with 10 bases between. CDR3 DNA sequence: TGTGCCAGCAGTCAGGGCAGCTACTATGGCTACACCTTC. Translating gives CASSQGSYYGYTF.

V usage is TRBV30 and J usage is TRBJ1-2, with D maybe TRBD1 (6 bases). V was pared by 5 bases and J by 0 bases, with 13 bases between. Looked up from germline, CDR1 is GTSNPN and CDR2 is SVGIG (reference sequence). CDR3 length equals 14 residues. The CDR3 region is CAWDRRLPNYGYTF. CDR3 in DNA: TGTGCCTGGGACAGGCGCTTACCTAACTATGGCTACACCTTC.

The V gene is TRBV25-1, the J gene TRBJ2-1; 7 bases are a match to TRBD2. Germline V gene sequence: CDR1 MGHDK, CDR2 SYGVNS. This CDR3 comprises 14 residues. V dropped 4 bases and J dropped 5; count of bases not matched to a gene: 5. The CDR3 DNA follows: TGTGCCAGCAGTGGAAGCGGGAACCACAATGAGCAGTTCTTC. Translation gives CASSGSGNHNEQFF.

This clone was found once. CDR3 loop: CASIGQGYSNQPQHF. The CDR3 DNA is TGTGCCAGCATCGGGCAGGGCTATAGCAATCAGCCCCAGCATTTT. The chain has TRBV6-5 and TRBJ1-5, with a possible D match to TRBD1 (5 bases). Germline V CDR1 and CDR2: MNHEY, SVGAGI. CDR3 length: 15 residues. The germline V and J ends were trimmed by 7 bases and 0 bases, with 13 bases remaining between them.

The genes are TRBV2 and TRBJ1-2, with D maybe TRBD1 (5 bases). The V end was cut by 6 bases, the J end by 4 bases, with 18 bases between. This CDR3 has 15 residues. Germline lookup yields CDR1 SNHLY and CDR2 FYNNEI. The DNA of the CDR3 is TGTGCCAGCAGGGAGGGAGGGGTCTCCCTCTATGGCTACACCTTC. It encodes CASREGGVSLYGYTF.

The rearrangement joins TRBV7-2 to TRBJ2-5; 7 bases match TRBD1. The trim removed 5 bases at V and 5 bases at J, leaving 5 bases unmatched. Germline V CDR1 and CDR2: SGHTA, FQGNSA. The CDR3 is 13 residues long. CDR3 sequence reads: CASSRQGWETQYF. CDR3 nucleotide sequence: TGTGCCAGCAGCCGACAGGGCTGGGAGACCCAGTACTTC.

The chain has TRBV5-1 and TRBJ1-2, with D possibly matching TRBD1 (6 bases). Germline V gene lookup returns CDR1 SGHRS and CDR2 YFSETQ. The CDR3 consists of 13 residues. V gave up 0 bases and J gave up 8 bases, with 11 bases separating them. This CDR3 reads CASSLGRGEGYTF. The CDR3 DNA follows: TGCGCCAGCAGCTTGGGCAGGGGTGAAGGCTACACCTTC.

The chain has TRBV2 and TRBJ2-5; D might be TRBD2 (5 bases). The V end lost 2 bases, the J end lost 4 bases, and 11 bases lay between the germline ends. CDR3 length: 14 amino acids. CDR1 is SNHLY and CDR2 is FYNNEI in the germline V gene. The CDR3 DNA follows: TGTGCCAGCAGTGAAACCCGCGAGGGAGAGACCCAGTACTTC. Its translation: CASSETREGETQYF.

The chain couples TRBV5-6 to TRBJ2-2, with TRBD2 matching 7 bases. The V gene's germline CDR1 is SGHDT and CDR2 YYEEEE. CDR3 length equals 15 residues. V was clipped by 1 base and J by 4 bases; unmatched bases: 4. In DNA, the CDR3 is TGTGCCAGCAGCTTGTTGGCTAGCGGCACCGGGGAGCTGTTTTTT. It yields the protein CASSLLASGTGELFF.

This clone was detected only once. V is TRBV30 and J is TRBJ2-1, with a weak D call TRBD2 (6 bases). The germline V and J ends were trimmed by 0 bases and 7 bases, with 22 bases remaining between them. The CDR3 is 17 amino acids. The germline V gene encodes CDR1 GTSNPN and CDR2 SVGIG (reference sequence). The chain's CDR3 is CAWSVWTGVGVSNEQFF. The CDR3 DNA follows: TGTGCCTGGAGTGTATGGACGGGAGTGGGGGTTTCGAATGAGCAGTTCTTC.

This CDR3 reads CASSLGGTAGANVLTF. The CDR3 bases are TGTGCCAGCAGCTTGGGAGGGACAGCTGGGGCCAACGTCCTGACTTTC. The chain uses TRBV5-6 and TRBJ2-6; TRBD1 matches 7 bases. This CDR3 contains 16 residues. Germline V gene lookup returns CDR1 SGHDT and CDR2 YYEEEE. The V segment lost 0 bases and the J segment 2 bases; nucleotides outside the gene matches: 2.